This T cell receptor (beta chain) was recorded in a study of Graves' ophthalmopathy and Graves' hyperthyroidism. Study-level findings and limits: Also, most clonotypes expanded in the thyroid above 0.001 frequency appeared in blood.

Absence of ophthalmopathy within 18 months of follow-up defined stable hyperthyroidism. Hyperthyroidism cases were recent diagnoses of under 2 months' duration in people aged 18 to 65. Clinicians made diagnoses from clinical symptoms, serum thyroxine, TRAb, thyroid ultrasound and orbital computed tomography. In regard to this clonotype: No antigen is known for it.

This CDR3 contains 15 residues. Deletions cut 6 bases from V and 4 bases from J, with 18 bases between. Germline assignment: CDR1 MDHEN and CDR2 SYDVKM. The authors amplified TCR beta CDR3 regions from RNA transcripts. The workflow started with a first-round RT-PCR run with HTBI primers and then moved on to a second-round multiplex PCR. TCRdb redid the calling of the multiplex PCR reads with MiXCR, one entry per CDR3 protein. The table includes under 800,000 distinct CDR3 sequences, about 20% detected once. This sequence was found in a woman aged 18-29 years with stable Graves' hyperthyroidism. Some clones in this sample may be carry-over from other donors' samples. The genes are TRBV28 and TRBJ1-2, with no clear D. The specimen sequenced was peripheral blood. The CDR3 region has the DNA TGTGCCAGCAGCCGTAACTCTTGGCAGCCCTATGGCTACACCTTC. Residues: CASSRNSWQPYGYTF.